This T cell receptor (beta chain) comes out of a study of shared clonotypes between healthy human individuals. V lost 1 base and J lost 0; bases outside the gene matches: 5. Germline loops: CDR1 LGHNA, CDR2 YSLEER. The CDR3 covers 18 residues. When replicate PCRs were run on sorted subsets, they used 150 to 250 ng DNA, about 30,000 T cell genomes. Source study methods: For the immunoSEQ data, sequences were junction-only without quality scores, so filtering differed. The table came from immunoSEQ multiplex PCR; TCRdb's copy has only in-frame clones and leaves some out. D and trimming come from the DNA, and the V and J calls and clone size come from that table. Of under 350,000 clones detected, about nine tenths appear once; the ten largest clones hold roughly 17%. Notes on the study in general: Sharing across four donors was highest in naive CD4 (roughly 5%) and lowest in memory CD8 (0.4%). Non-shared clonotypes displayed generation probabilities falling below those of clonotypes present in all four donors.

Note on this clone: The target antigen is unknown.

This chain links TRBV4-3 with TRBJ2-7, with 14 bases matching TRBD2. This clonotype was obtained from a man younger than 35 in good health. The sample consisted of memory CD8+ T cells sorted from blood. As for subset: CD45RO+ cells pooled with CCR7-negative TemRA cells. The CDR3 coding sequence is TGCGCCAGCAGCCAAGTTGGGACTAGCGGGGGATTCTCCTACGAGCAGTACTTC. It is translated as CASSQVGTSGGFSYEQYF.